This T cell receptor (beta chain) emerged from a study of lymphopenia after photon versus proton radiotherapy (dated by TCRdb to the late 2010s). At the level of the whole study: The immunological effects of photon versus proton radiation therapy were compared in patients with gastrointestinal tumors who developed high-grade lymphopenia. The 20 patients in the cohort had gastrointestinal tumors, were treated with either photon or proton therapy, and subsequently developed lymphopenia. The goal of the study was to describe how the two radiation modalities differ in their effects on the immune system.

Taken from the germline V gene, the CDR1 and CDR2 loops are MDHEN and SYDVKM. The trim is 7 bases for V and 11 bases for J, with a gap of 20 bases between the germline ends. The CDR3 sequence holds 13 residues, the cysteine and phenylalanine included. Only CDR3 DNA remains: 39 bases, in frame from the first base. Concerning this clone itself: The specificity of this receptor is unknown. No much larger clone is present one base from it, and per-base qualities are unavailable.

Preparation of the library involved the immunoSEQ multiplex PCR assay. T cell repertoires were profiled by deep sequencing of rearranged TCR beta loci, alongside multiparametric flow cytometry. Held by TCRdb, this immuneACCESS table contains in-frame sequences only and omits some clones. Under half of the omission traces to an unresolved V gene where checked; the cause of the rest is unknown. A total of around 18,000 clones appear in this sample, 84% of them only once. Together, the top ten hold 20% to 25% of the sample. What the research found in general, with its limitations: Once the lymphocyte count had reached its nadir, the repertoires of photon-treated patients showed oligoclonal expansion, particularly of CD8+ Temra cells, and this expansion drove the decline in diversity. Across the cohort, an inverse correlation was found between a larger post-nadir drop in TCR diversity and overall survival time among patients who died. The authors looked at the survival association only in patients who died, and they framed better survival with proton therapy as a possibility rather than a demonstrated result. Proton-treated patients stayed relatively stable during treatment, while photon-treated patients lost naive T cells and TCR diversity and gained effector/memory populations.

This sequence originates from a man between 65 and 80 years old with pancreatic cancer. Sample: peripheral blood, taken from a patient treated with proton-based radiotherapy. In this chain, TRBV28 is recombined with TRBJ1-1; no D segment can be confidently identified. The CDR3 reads CASIPTAASQAFF. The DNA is TGTGCCAGCATCCCGACGGCGGCAAGCCAGGCTTTCTTT.